This T cell receptor beta chain was sequenced in a study of T cell changes during pregnancy in multiple sclerosis. Sequencing was performed with immunoSEQ multiplex PCR; in TCRdb, only in-frame clones are kept and a portion is missing. The repertoire holds about 46,000 clones, with about 91% as singletons. Deletions cut 5 bases from V and 4 bases from J, with 38 bases between. Germline V gene sequence: CDR1 LNHNV, CDR2 YYDKDF (reference sequence). This CDR3 spans 22 amino acids. This chain uses TRBV15 with TRBJ1-1, with D uncertain. The TCR comes from a female donor with multiple sclerosis, enrolled in a pregnancy study. Sequenced here: CD8+ T cells from peripheral blood mononuclear cells, sampled in the second trimester of pregnancy. The CDR3 is CATSEMGRQDTRPASGSTEAFF. The CDR3 DNA is TGTGCCACCAGCGAGATGGGCAGACAAGACACCCGACCCGCCAGCGGCTCCACTGAAGCTTTCTTT.